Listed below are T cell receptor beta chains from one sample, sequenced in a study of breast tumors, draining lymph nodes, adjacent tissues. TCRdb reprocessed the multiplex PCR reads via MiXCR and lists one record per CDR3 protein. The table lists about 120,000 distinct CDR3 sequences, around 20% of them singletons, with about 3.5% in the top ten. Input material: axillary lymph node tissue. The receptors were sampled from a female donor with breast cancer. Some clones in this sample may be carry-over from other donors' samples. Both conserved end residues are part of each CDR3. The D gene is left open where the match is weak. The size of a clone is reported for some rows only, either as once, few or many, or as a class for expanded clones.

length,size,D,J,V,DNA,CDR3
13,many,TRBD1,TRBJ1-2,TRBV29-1,TGCAGCGTTCGCGACAGGGAAGCGGGTGGCTACACCTTC,CSVRDREAGGYTF
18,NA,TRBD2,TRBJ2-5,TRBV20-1,TGCAGTGCTAGAGGGGGGTTTACTAGCGGGGGGGCCGGAGAGACCCAGTACTTC,CSARGGFTSGGAGETQYF
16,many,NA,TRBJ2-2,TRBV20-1,TGCAGTGCTAGAGAGGTACGACTCAGCGCCACCGGGGAGCTGTTTTTT,CSAREVRLSATGELFF
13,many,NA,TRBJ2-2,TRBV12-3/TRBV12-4,TGTGCCAGCAGTTTGGTGAGGCTCGGGGAGCTGTTTTTT,CASSLVRLGELFF
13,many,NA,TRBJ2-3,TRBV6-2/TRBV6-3,TGTGCCAGCAGTTACGCAGGGGCAGATACGCAGTATTTT,CASSYAGADTQYF
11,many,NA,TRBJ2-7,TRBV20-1,TGCAGTGCTGGAACTAGCTACGAGCAGTACTTC,CSAGTSYEQYF
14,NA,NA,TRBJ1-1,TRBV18,TGTGCCAGCTCACCGGGCAGGGCGAACACTGAAGCTTTCTTT,CASSPGRANTEAFF
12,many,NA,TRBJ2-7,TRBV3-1,TGTGCCAGCAGCTTAGGGTCTTACGAGCAGTACTTC,CASSLGSYEQYF
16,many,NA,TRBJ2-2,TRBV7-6,TGTGCCAGCAGCTTAGTAGCCGGAATAGTTACCGGGGAGCTGTTTTTT,CASSLVAGIVTGELFF
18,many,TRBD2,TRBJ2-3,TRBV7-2,TGTGCCAGCAGCTTACTGCCTAGCGGGAGTTCTAGCACAGATACGCAGTATTTT,CASSLLPSGSSSTDTQYF
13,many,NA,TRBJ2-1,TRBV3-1,TGTGCCAGCAGCCCCATAGGGGGAGGTGAGCAGTTCTTC,CASSPIGGGEQFF
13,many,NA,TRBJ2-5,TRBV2,TGTGCCAGCAGTGAAGGGGAGAAAGAGACCCAGTACTTC,CASSEGEKETQYF
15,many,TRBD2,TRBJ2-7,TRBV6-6,TGTGCCAGCAGTTTTGGGGGGAGGGATACCTACGAGCAGTACTTC,CASSFGGRDTYEQYF
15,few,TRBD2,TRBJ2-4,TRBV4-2,TGTGCCAGCAGCCAAGATGGTTTAGCGGGAAACATTCAGTACTTC,CASSQDGLAGNIQYF
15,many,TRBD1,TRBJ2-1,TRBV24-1,TGTGCCACCCTAACCGGGACAGAGGGGGACAATGAGCAGTTCTTC,CATLTGTEGDNEQFF
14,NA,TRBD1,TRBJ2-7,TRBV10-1,TGCGCCAGCAGTGATGGGACAGGGAAGCACGAGCAGTACTTC,CASSDGTGKHEQYF
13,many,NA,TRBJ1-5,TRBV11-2,TGTGCCAGCACCGACGGTGGCAATCAGCCCCAGCATTTT,CASTDGGNQPQHF
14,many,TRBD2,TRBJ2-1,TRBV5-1,TGCGCCAGCAGAGTTGCTAGCGGGAATAATGAGCAGTTCTTC,CASRVASGNNEQFF
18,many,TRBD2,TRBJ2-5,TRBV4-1,TGCGCCAGCAGCCAGCCGGGACTAGCGGGGGGCCACCAAGAGACCCAGTACTTC,CASSQPGLAGGHQETQYF